The 27 T cell receptor beta chains presented below share a single source sample, sequenced in a study of T cell responses to AZD1222 COVID-19 vaccine. The data were produced by immunoSEQ multiplex PCR, yet TCRdb's version contains in-frame clones alone and is incomplete. The sample shows about 120,000 clones, roughly 90% of them seen only once. The source was peripheral blood, collected on day 0 of AZD1222 vaccination. Receptors originate from an adult in good health.

This clone occurred once. The gene calls are TRBV6-5 and TRBJ1-1, with D unresolved. Trimming took off 6 bases at V and 0 bases at J, with 11 bases between the two ends. Germline V CDR1 and CDR2: MNHEY, SVGAGI. The CDR3 is made up of 14 amino acids. CDR3 sequence reads: CASRPIGMNTEAFF. The CDR3 nucleotides are TGTGCCAGCAGACCGATAGGGATGAACACTGAAGCTTTCTTT.

V gene TRBV3-1 (or the pseudogene TRBV3-2) combines with J gene TRBJ2-3; D call uncertain. V was trimmed by 3 bases and J by 2 bases, leaving 9 bases between them. This CDR3 contains 14 residues. Germline CDR1 and CDR2: LGHDT and YNNKEL (reference sequence). The CDR3 nucleotides are TGTGCCAGCAGCCAGTACATATCCACAGATACGCAGTATTTT. Amino acids: CASSQYISTDTQYF.

This sequence joins TRBV4-1 and TRBJ1-1; D ambiguous. The CDR3 covers 14 residues. Germline V gene sequence: CDR1 MGHRA, CDR2 YSYEKL. V gave up 4 bases and J gave up 0 bases, with 9 bases separating them. The CDR3 loop reads CASSPAVMNTEAFF. The CDR3 region has the DNA TGCGCCAGCAGCCCGGCCGTAATGAACACTGAAGCTTTCTTT.

J is TRBJ2-7 and V is TRBV3-1 (or the pseudogene TRBV3-2); 7 bases align to TRBD1. Germline assignment: CDR1 LGHDT and CDR2 YNNKEL (reference sequence). The CDR3 covers 15 residues. V shed 4 bases, J shed 3 bases, and the junction held 9 bases outside the gene matches. As DNA, the CDR3 is TGTGCCAGCAGCCCAGACCGGGACAGAGACTACGAGCAGTACTTC. Translating gives CASSPDRDRDYEQYF.

The chain recombines TRBV7-6 with TRBJ2-7; possibly TRBD2 for D (7 bases). V was shortened by 5 bases and J by 0 bases, with 20 bases between the two germline ends. The CDR3 runs to 17 residues. Per the germline V gene, CDR1 is SGHVS and CDR2 is FNYEAQ. The CDR3 here is CASSPEEGGIASYEQYF. The CDR3 DNA is TGTGCCAGCAGCCCAGAGGAGGGGGGGATAGCCTCCTACGAGCAGTACTTC.

The V gene is TRBV6-5, the J gene TRBJ1-5; maybe TRBD1 (5 bases). The CDR3 covers 15 residues. The V gene's germline CDR1 is MNHEY and CDR2 SVGAGI. The ends were cut back, 3 bases at V and 6 bases at J, with 15 bases in the middle. The CDR3 spells CASSYKAGSGQPQHF. For the CDR3, the DNA is TGTGCCAGCAGTTATAAGGCAGGGAGCGGTCAGCCCCAGCATTTT.

The V and J genes are TRBV27 and TRBJ2-4, with unresolved D. Per germline, CDR1 MNHEY and CDR2 SMNVEV (reference sequence). The CDR3 sequence is 13 residues long. The V gene lost 7 bases and the J gene lost 2 bases, with 9 bases spanning the gap. CDR3: CASIQGTKNIQYF. The CDR3 DNA follows: TGTGCCAGCATTCAAGGAACCAAAAACATTCAGTACTTC.

The chain couples TRBV10-2 to TRBJ2-1; 8 bases match TRBD2. The junction had 5 bases not matched to a gene; V was cut back by 3 bases and J by 10 bases. CDR3 length: 13 residues. Per germline, CDR1 WSHSY and CDR2 SAAADI. Here the CDR3 DNA reads TGCGCCAGCAGTGAAACGACTAGCGTAGAGCAGTTCTTC. Protein sequence: CASSETTSVEQFF.

This chain links TRBV11-3 with TRBJ2-5; 15 bases are a match to TRBD2. The CDR3 consists of 17 residues. V lost 5 bases and J lost 0; bases outside the gene matches: 4. Germline loops: CDR1 SGHNT, CDR2 YENEEA. The DNA of the CDR3 is TGTGCCAGCAGCATCGGGACTAGCGGGGGGTACCAAGAGACCCAGTACTTC. It yields the protein CASSIGTSGGYQETQYF. Full variable domain (missing parts from reference TRBV11-3 and TRBJ2-5): EAGVVQSPRYKIIEKKQPVAFWCNPISGHNTLYWYLQNLGQGPELLIRYENEEAVDDSQLPKDRFSAERLKGVDSTLKIQPAELGDSAVYLCASSIGTSGGYQETQYFGPGTRLLVL.

The rearrangement joins TRBV5-1 to TRBJ2-3; tentative D call: TRBD2 (6 bases). V dropped 0 bases and J dropped 2 bases, with 16 bases sitting between them. Germline-derived CDR1 and CDR2 are SGHRS and YFSETQ. The CDR3 has 17 residues. The CDR3 sequence is CASSLGTGLPLTDTQYF. CDR3 coding DNA: TGCGCCAGCAGCTTGGGGACGGGACTTCCCCTCACAGATACGCAGTATTTT. The variable domain in full, completed from reference TRBV5-1 and TRBJ2-3, reads KAGVTQTPRYLIKTRGQQVTLSCSPISGHRSVSWYQQTPGQGLQFLFEYFSETQRNKGNFPGRFSGRQFSNSRSEMNVSTLELGDSALYLCASSLGTGLPLTDTQYFGPGTRLTVL.

Only one count was recorded for this clone. This chain joins TRBV7-6 and TRBJ2-7, with 9 positions matching TRBD2. This CDR3 spans 15 amino acids. With V trimmed by 3 bases and J by 3 bases, 6 bases remained unmatched. The germline CDR1 and CDR2 sequences are SGHVS and FNYEAQ. The CDR3 bases are TGTGCCAGCAGCTTCACTAGCGGGCTTCTCTACGAGCAGTACTTC. Translating gives CASSFTSGLLYEQYF. Complete variable domain (other parts from reference TRBV7-6 and TRBJ2-7): GAGVSQSPRYKVTKRGQDVALRCDPISGHVSLYWYRQALGQGPEFLTYFNYEAQQDKSGLPNDRFSAERPEGSISTLTIQRTEQRDSAMYRCASSFTSGLLYEQYFGPGTRLTVT.

The chain has TRBV15 and TRBJ1-6; perhaps TRBD1 as D (5 bases). The V end was cut by 1 base, the J end by 8 bases, with 9 bases between. The CDR3 contains 14 residues. Looked up from germline, CDR1 is LNHNV and CDR2 is YYDKDF (reference sequence). The CDR3 sequence is CATSRAQTDSPLHF. Here the CDR3 DNA reads TGTGCCACCAGCAGAGCTCAGACAGATTCACCCCTCCACTTT.

The V and J genes are TRBV5-1 and TRBJ1-3; D ambiguous. Per the germline V gene, CDR1 is SGHRS and CDR2 is YFSETQ. Trimming shortened V by 4 bases and J by 0 bases, and 14 bases separated the two germline ends. The length of the CDR3 is 16 residues. This CDR3 reads CASSPDLVGSGNTIYF. The CDR3 DNA is TGCGCCAGCAGCCCGGACCTAGTAGGCTCTGGAAACACCATATATTTT.

This chain joins TRBV6-1 and TRBJ1-2; D is undetermined. Per the germline V gene, CDR1 is MNHNS and CDR2 is SASEGT. Trimming took 2 bases from V and 8 from J, leaving 18 bases between them. The CDR3 is 15 amino acids. In DNA, the CDR3 is TGTGCCAGCAGTGAAAGGATCGCTACGGGTAAAGGCTACACCTTC. As protein: CASSERIATGKGYTF.

This sequence joins TRBV6-2 or TRBV6-3 and TRBJ1-1; 10 nucleotides agree with TRBD1. This CDR3 region has 16 residues. Germline V gene lookup returns CDR1 MNHEY and CDR2 SVGEGT. With V trimmed by 3 bases and J by 0 bases, 4 bases remained unmatched. CDR3 coding DNA: TGTGCCAGCAGTTATTCGGGACAGGGGCTGAACACTGAAGCTTTCTTT. Translating it yields CASSYSGQGLNTEAFF.

This clone was seen only once. The V and J genes are TRBV7-8 and TRBJ2-2; 12 bases are shared with TRBD1. The germline gives CDR1 SGHVS, CDR2 FQNEAQ. The V segment lost 5 bases and the J segment 4 bases; nucleotides outside the gene matches: 5. The CDR3 is made up of 16 amino acids. The CDR3 reads CASSLGTGGRTGELFF. The CDR3 DNA reads TGTGCCAGCAGCCTTGGGACAGGGGGCCGCACCGGGGAGCTGTTTTTT.

The J gene is TRBJ2-7, the V gene TRBV5-1; the match to TRBD1 covers 9 bases. CDR1 and CDR2 (germline): SGHRS, YFSETQ. Trimming removed 5 bases from V and 0 bases from J; junction bases left unmatched: 6. The CDR3 sequence is 15 residues long. The CDR3 sequence is CASRPWTGVSYEQYF. The CDR3 nucleotides are TGCGCCAGCAGACCGTGGACAGGGGTCTCCTACGAGCAGTACTTC.

The V gene is TRBV27, the J gene TRBJ2-7; 11 nucleotides line up with TRBD1. Germline V lookup: CDR1 MNHEY, CDR2 SMNVEV (reference sequence). The CDR3 totals 15 residues. Germline trimming cut 2 bases from V and 4 bases from J; bases unmatched to any gene: 4. The CDR3, as DNA: TGTGCCAGCAGTTTACGTGGACAGGGGGCATACGAGCAGTACTTC. Its protein is CASSLRGQGAYEQYF.

This clone has only one observation. The V gene is TRBV10-3, the J gene TRBJ2-4; the D gene is possibly TRBD2 (7 bases). Deletions cut 10 bases from V and 1 base from J, with 14 bases between. CDR1 ENHRY and CDR2 SYGVKD come from the germline V gene. This CDR3 is 14 amino acids long. CDR3 DNA sequence: TGTGCCACGCACAGGGAGGGGGCCAAAAACATTCAGTACTTC. Amino acid sequence: CATHREGAKNIQYF.

This clone occurred a few times. The genes are TRBV7-2 and TRBJ1-5, with 8 bases lining up with TRBD1. The CDR3 is 16 amino acids. V was clipped by 5 bases and J by 0 bases; unmatched bases: 6. Germline assignment: CDR1 SGHTA and CDR2 FQGNSA. CDR3 DNA: TGTGCCAGCAGCCAAGGGACAGGCTATAGCAATCAGCCCCAGCATTTT. Residues: CASSQGTGYSNQPQHF.

This chain links TRBV30 with TRBJ1-1; D is unresolved. The germline V gene has CDR1 GTSNPN and CDR2 SVGIG (reference sequence). The CDR3 extends over 13 amino acids. Deletions cut 1 base from V and 1 base from J, with 7 bases between. CDR3 DNA sequence: TGTGCCTGGAGTGCCAGGAGGAACACTGAAGCTTTCTTT. This translates into CAWSARRNTEAFF.

The chain uses TRBV5-6 and TRBJ2-3, with 10 bases matching TRBD2. This CDR3 is 15 amino acids long. V was clipped by 6 bases and J by 4 bases; unmatched bases: 8. Germline CDR1 reads SGHDT; CDR2 reads YYEEEE. In nucleotides, the CDR3 is TGTGCCAGCAAGATAAGCGGGGGGGCCGCAGATACGCAGTATTTT. Amino acid sequence: CASKISGGAADTQYF.

J is TRBJ2-1 and V is TRBV7-9; D gene unclear. Germline-derived CDR1 and CDR2 are SEHNR and FQNEAQ (reference sequence). This CDR3 comprises 13 residues. Between the trimmed V and J ends, which lost 1 base and 8 bases, there was a span of 9 bases. CDR3 protein: CASSLDLGDEQFF. The DNA of the CDR3 is TGTGCCAGCAGCTTAGATTTAGGCGATGAGCAGTTCTTC.

The chain combines TRBV19 with TRBJ2-1; TRBD1 might be the D (6 bases). With 7 bases removed from V and 0 bases from J, the gap between germline ends came to 10 bases. The length of the CDR3 is 14 residues. Per germline, CDR1 LNHDA and CDR2 SQIVND (reference sequence). The CDR3 nucleotides read TGTGCCAGTACCCGGACAGACTCCTACAATGAGCAGTTCTTC. Residues: CASTRTDSYNEQFF.

This clone was seen only once. The V call is TRBV6-2 or TRBV6-3, the J call TRBJ1-1; D not resolved. Germline CDR1 is MNHEY and CDR2 is SVGEGT. The CDR3 runs 13 residues. Between the trimmed V and J ends, which lost 5 bases and 1 base, there was a span of 8 bases. This CDR3 is CASSTHQNTEAFF. The CDR3 DNA sequence: TGTGCCAGCAGTACACACCAGAACACTGAAGCTTTCTTT.

The rearrangement uses TRBV29-1 and TRBJ2-1; the D gene is possibly TRBD1 (6 bases). The germline V gene has CDR1 SQVTM and CDR2 ANQGSEA. Trimming shortened V by 6 bases and J by 12 bases, and 18 bases separated the two germline ends. CDR3 length equals 12 residues. The CDR3 sequence: CSVNRDRNMQFF. CDR3 bases: TGCAGCGTGAACAGGGACCGGAATATGCAGTTCTTC.

The chain uses TRBV9 and TRBJ1-5; D is ambiguous. Germline lookup yields CDR1 SGDLS and CDR2 YYNGEE. The CDR3 covers 15 residues. V was shortened by 0 bases and J by 4 bases, with 11 bases between the two germline ends. The CDR3 DNA sequence: TGTGCCAGCAGCGTAGGGATAGGGCCTAATCAGCCCCAGCATTTT. This codes for CASSVGIGPNQPQHF.